This TCR beta chain was identified during a study of blood T cells in healthy people across ages. CDR3 length: 13 amino acids. V shed 4 bases, J shed 4 bases, and the junction held 0 bases outside the gene matches. CDR1 is MNHEY and CDR2 is SMNVEV in the germline V gene (reference sequence). A second PCR, run for about 6 to 12 cycles, used a sample-barcoded 5' primer plus a J-beta primer mix. One entry per CDR3 protein results from TCRdb running MiXCR on the 5' RACE reads. The data show over a million distinct CDR3 sequences, around 43% seen once. Material: blood. The sequence came from a woman aged 55-75 years in good health. V and J are TRBV27 and TRBJ1-5; 8 nucleotides agree with TRBD1. The CDR3, as DNA: TGTGCCAGCAGTTGGACAGGGAATCAGCCCCAGCATTTT. Translated: CASSWTGNQPQHF.